The 18 T cell receptor beta chains listed next were all sequenced from one sample in a study of CDR3 diversity in severe acne. TCRdb passed the PCR reads through MiXCR, listing each CDR3 protein once. The data contain about 84,000 distinct CDR3 sequences, under 65% of them seen just once; the ten biggest clones take up roughly an eighth. The sequencing sample was made of blood. These receptors all come from a male donor in good health, without acne.

At least ten counts were recorded for this clonotype. V is TRBV3-1 and J is TRBJ2-7, with a weak D call TRBD2 (6 bases). Germline V gives CDR1 LGHDT, CDR2 YNNKEL (reference sequence). Trimming left V 8 bases short and J 8 bases short, with 13 bases between. The CDR3 has 11 residues. The DNA for the CDR3 is TGTGCCAGCTCCTGGCGGGGTCAGCAGTACTTC. Translated: CASSWRGQQYF.

This clonotype was counted many times. This rearrangement joins TRBV9 to TRBJ1-2; 9 bases are shared with TRBD1. The junction had 8 bases not matched to a gene; V was cut back by 0 bases and J by 5 bases. Germline assignment: CDR1 SGDLS and CDR2 YYNGEE. The CDR3 contains 16 residues. The chain's CDR3 is CASSVALGTGKYGYTF. Written as DNA, the CDR3 is TGTGCCAGCAGCGTAGCCCTTGGGACAGGGAAGTATGGCTACACCTTC.

The rearrangement joins TRBV4-1 to TRBJ1-1, with TRBD1 as a possible D gene (6 bases). This CDR3 comprises 14 residues. Trimming shortened V by 3 bases and J by 0 bases, and 8 bases separated the two germline ends. CDR1 is MGHRA, CDR2 YSYEKL, per germline. This CDR3 reads CASSHGQLNTEAFF. The CDR3 DNA sequence: TGCGCCAGCAGCCATGGACAGCTGAACACTGAAGCTTTCTTT.

This clonotype showed up just a few times. The chain employs TRBV9 and TRBJ2-7; 7 bases line up with TRBD2. With V trimmed by 0 bases and J by 0 bases, 6 bases remained unmatched. Germline lookup yields CDR1 SGDLS and CDR2 YYNGEE. CDR3 size: 16 residues. The CDR3 spells CASSVDGRGSSYEQYF. Here the CDR3 DNA reads TGTGCCAGCAGCGTAGATGGGCGGGGGAGCTCCTACGAGCAGTACTTC.

This clonotype has more than one count but fewer than ten. The rearrangement joins TRBV20-1 to TRBJ1-1; D is possibly TRBD1 (5 bases). Between the trimmed V and J ends, which lost 6 bases and 4 bases, there was a span of 18 bases. This CDR3 is 14 amino acids long. Per germline, CDR1 DFQATT and CDR2 SNEGSKA (reference sequence). CDR3 region: CSASKGLRGTEAFF. The CDR3 nucleotides are TGCAGTGCCTCCAAGGGACTCCGGGGCACTGAAGCTTTCTTT.

This clonotype occurred many times. The chain couples TRBV29-1 to TRBJ1-2; 7 positions agree with TRBD1. With V trimmed by 4 bases and J by 3 bases, 5 bases remained unmatched. CDR1 and CDR2 (germline): SQVTM, ANQGSEA. The length of the CDR3 is 13 residues. The CDR3 sequence: CSVGTGEDYGYTF. CDR3 sequence (DNA): TGCAGCGTTGGAACAGGGGAGGACTATGGCTACACCTTC.

This CDR3 reads CAISGTGGSNQPQHF. CDR3 DNA sequence: TGTGCCATCAGTGGGACAGGGGGGAGCAATCAGCCCCAGCATTTT. The chain is built from TRBV10-3 and TRBJ1-5, with 10 nucleotides matching TRBD1. The CDR3 consists of 15 residues. From germline, CDR1 is ENHRY and CDR2 SYGVKD. V dropped 4 bases and J dropped 1; count of bases not matched to a gene: 1.

Many counts were recorded for this clonotype. The chain couples TRBV5-8 to TRBJ2-7, with unresolved D. Trimming stripped 0 bases from V and 3 bases from J, with 7 bases between. CDR1 is SGHTS and CDR2 is YDEGEE in the germline V gene. This CDR3 comprises 13 residues. This CDR3 reads CASSLEPNYEQYF. Here the CDR3 DNA reads TGTGCCAGCAGCTTGGAACCCAACTACGAGCAGTACTTC.

The chain joins TRBV6-5 to TRBJ1-2, with D uncertain. CDR3 length equals 13 residues. V was shortened by 10 bases and J by 2 bases, with 14 bases between the two germline ends. The germline V gene has CDR1 MNHEY and CDR2 SVGAGI. The CDR3 nucleotides read TGTGCCACCAGGCTCGGGGTCAACTATGGCTACACCTTC. This gives the protein CATRLGVNYGYTF.

This clonotype was counted at least ten times. The chain joins TRBV7-8 to TRBJ1-5, with 7 bases aligning to TRBD1. The CDR3 covers 14 residues. After removal of 6 bases from V and 3 bases from J, the junction contained 5 bases not matched to a gene. Germline loops: CDR1 SGHVS, CDR2 FQNEAQ. The CDR3 bases are TGTGCCAGCAGACGCGGGACAGACAATCAGCCCCAGCATTTT. It encodes CASRRGTDNQPQHF.

V and J are TRBV9 and TRBJ2-7, with 7 bases fitting TRBD1. V was pared by 0 bases and J by 3 bases, with 3 bases of the junction left unmatched. Germline V gene sequence: CDR1 SGDLS, CDR2 YYNGEE. This CDR3 is built from 14 residues. This CDR3 reads CASSVGDSNYEQYF. The CDR3 nucleotides read TGTGCCAGCAGCGTAGGGGACAGCAACTACGAGCAGTACTTC. The whole variable domain, filled in from reference TRBV9 and TRBJ2-7, reads DSGVTQTPKHLITATGQRVTLRCSPRSGDLSVYWYQQSLDQGLQFLIQYYNGEERAKGNILERFSAQQFPDLHSELNLSSLELGDSALYFCASSVGDSNYEQYFGPGTRLTVT.

This clonotype was seen more than once but under ten times. The chain has TRBV7-2 and TRBJ2-5; 10 positions match TRBD2. The CDR3 spans 17 residues. The V gene's germline CDR1 is SGHTA and CDR2 FQGNSA. The J segment lost 5 bases and the V segment lost 1 base, leaving 10 bases of the junction unmatched. CDR3 DNA: TGTGCCAGCAGCTTAGGAGTCCCTAGCGGGAGCCGGGAGACCCAGTACTTC. It yields the protein CASSLGVPSGSRETQYF. The full variable domain, in which reference TRBV7-2 and TRBJ2-5 provide the parts outside the CDR3, is GAGVSQSPSNKVTEKGKDVELRCDPISGHTALYWYRQSLGQGLEFLIYFQGNSAPDKSGLPSDRFSAERTGGSVSTLTIQRTQQEDSAVYLCASSLGVPSGSRETQYFGPGTRLLVL.

This sequence joins TRBV11-2 and TRBJ2-7, with a possible D match to TRBD1 (6 bases). Germline loops: CDR1 SGHAT, CDR2 FQNNGV. V was cut by 1 base and J by 2 bases, with 9 bases left in between. This CDR3 is built from 14 residues. CDR3 DNA: TGTGCCAGCAGCTTAGGGCAGGGGACCTACGAGCAGTACTTC. Translating gives CASSLGQGTYEQYF.

The chain recombines TRBV6-5 with TRBJ2-3; 11 nucleotides match TRBD2. The CDR3 consists of 18 residues. J was trimmed by 6 bases and V by 0 bases; bases with no gene match: 11. Germline V CDR1 and CDR2: MNHEY, SVGAGI. The CDR3 bases are TGTGCCAGCAGTTACTCGAAGGGACTAGCGGAGGGGCGTGATACGCAGTATTTT. It translates to CASSYSKGLAEGRDTQYF.

The chain uses TRBV29-1 and TRBJ1-2; possible D gene TRBD1, 5 bases. The CDR3 length is 11 residues. Germline V gives CDR1 SQVTM, CDR2 ANQGSEA. The ends were cut back, 6 bases at V and 1 base at J, with 6 bases in the middle. The CDR3 nucleotides read TGCAGCGTACAGGATAACTATGGCTACACCTTC. Its translation is CSVQDNYGYTF.

This chain uses TRBV7-9 with TRBJ2-2, with 10 bases matching TRBD2. With 4 bases clipped from V and 4 bases from J, the junction kept 6 bases outside the gene matches. Germline assignment: CDR1 SEHNR and CDR2 FQNEAQ (reference sequence). This CDR3 is 16 amino acids long. This CDR3 reads CASSSPSGSVTGELFF. In DNA, the CDR3 is TGTGCCAGCAGCTCTCCTAGCGGGAGTGTCACCGGGGAGCTGTTTTTT.

The V gene is TRBV5-1, the J gene TRBJ2-1; TRBD2 agrees at 9 bases. With 3 bases clipped from V and 5 bases from J, the junction kept 6 bases outside the gene matches. From germline, CDR1 is SGHRS and CDR2 YFSETQ. The length of the CDR3 is 15 residues. CDR3 region: CASSYGTSPNNEQFF. The CDR3 nucleotides are TGCGCCAGCAGCTACGGGACTAGCCCTAACAATGAGCAGTTCTTC.

In its sample, this clonotype was seen many times. The genes are TRBV11-2 and TRBJ2-3; D perhaps matches TRBD1 (5 bases). Germline-derived CDR1 and CDR2 are SGHAT and FQNNGV. This CDR3 contains 16 residues. V gave up 4 bases and J gave up 0 bases, with 14 bases separating them. The DNA for the CDR3 is TGTGCCAGCAGCTCCTGGGCGACAGATAGCACAGATACGCAGTATTTT. This gives the protein CASSSWATDSTDTQYF.